This is a list of T cell receptor beta chains from one sample in a study of early T cells in non-severe SARS-CoV-2 infection. From the 5' RACE reads, TCRdb called clonotypes with MiXCR, one entry per CDR3 protein. The table lists about 33,000 distinct CDR3 sequences, 5.5% to 8% of them singletons, with less than 5% in the top ten. The sequencing sample was made of whole blood. The receptor set was obtained from an adult who was a healthcare worker with PCR-confirmed SARS-CoV-2 infection or an uninfected control (not recorded which). The CDR3 runs from the conserved cysteine through the conserved F or W. Size is omitted from some rows. Given values are once, few, many or a class for expanded clones.

-	TRBV6-6	CASSYSHETRGQVNGYTF
many	TRBV10-2	CASTLDGRSSEAFF
many	TRBV5-1	CASSLKGLNTEAFF
few	TRBV30	CAWGQDYYYGYTF
many	TRBV20-1	CSASIFPHLGGNQPQHF
many	TRBV10-1	CASSESSGSGETQYF
-	TRBV29-1	CSGNPGTSGSGEQFF
many	TRBV10-3	CAIRGQGADYEQYF
many	TRBV12-3/TRBV12-4	CASSQASSYEQYF
many	TRBV29-1	CSVESPDRLYGYTF
many	TRBV12-3/TRBV12-4	CASSLKGTPHGYTF
-	TRBV9	CASSPSLGISYEQYF
few	TRBV25-1	CASSRDLPRGETQYF
-	TRBV12-3/TRBV12-4	CASSFRASGDRTELFF
few	TRBV7-9	CASSLAPLAGEPRDTQYF
many	TRBV28	CASSPANEQFF
many	TRBV19	CASSIEPARDTEAFF
many	TRBV6-1	CASTDLGQYEQYF